Here is one TCR beta chain with its context. Its target is not known. Several immunoSEQ plates held equal portions of the genomic DNA taken from each subset. Replicate PCRs from sorted subsets contained approximately 190 ng DNA, which is around 29,000 T cell genomes. TCRdb's table, derived via immunoSEQ multiplex PCR, lists solely in-frame clones and lacks some. This sample carries a few million clones, more than 80% of them seen once, and the ten largest clones take 0.35% to 0.5%. Division of CD4+ cells produced a CD45RA+ naive subset and a CD45RA-negative memory subset. These data originate in a study of shared clonotypes between healthy human individuals. Regarding the study as a whole: Sorted-subset samples were not fully sequenced, rarefaction indicated.

Material: naive CD4+ T cells from PBMCs. Described subset: CD45RA+ positively selected. The TCR comes from a man between 18 and 29 years old in good health. Some clones in this sample may be carry-over from other donors' samples.

DNA of the CDR3: TGTGCCAGCAGTTTTATACGGGGCTACACCTTC. Translated, it gives CASSFIRGYTF. The rearrangement links TRBV28 to TRBJ1-2; D gene unclear. Germline V lookup: CDR1 MDHEN, CDR2 SYDVKM. The CDR3 runs 11 residues. The V gene lost 3 bases and the J gene lost 8 bases, with 7 bases spanning the gap.